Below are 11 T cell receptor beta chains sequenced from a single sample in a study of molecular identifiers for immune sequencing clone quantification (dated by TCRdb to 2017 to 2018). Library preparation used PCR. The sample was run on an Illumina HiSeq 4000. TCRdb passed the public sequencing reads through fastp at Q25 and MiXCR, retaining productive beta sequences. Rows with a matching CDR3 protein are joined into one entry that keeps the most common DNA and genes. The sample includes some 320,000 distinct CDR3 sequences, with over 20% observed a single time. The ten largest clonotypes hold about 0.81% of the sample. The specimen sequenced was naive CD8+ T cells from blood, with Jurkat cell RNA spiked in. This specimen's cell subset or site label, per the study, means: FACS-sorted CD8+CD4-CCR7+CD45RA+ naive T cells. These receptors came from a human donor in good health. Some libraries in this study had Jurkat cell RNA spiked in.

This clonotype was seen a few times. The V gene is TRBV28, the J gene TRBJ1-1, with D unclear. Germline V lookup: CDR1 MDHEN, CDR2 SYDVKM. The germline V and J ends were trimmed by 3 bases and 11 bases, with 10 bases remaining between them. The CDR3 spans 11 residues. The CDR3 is CASSFSLSAFF. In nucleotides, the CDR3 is TGTGCCAGCAGTTTTTCTCTCTCGGCTTTCTTT.

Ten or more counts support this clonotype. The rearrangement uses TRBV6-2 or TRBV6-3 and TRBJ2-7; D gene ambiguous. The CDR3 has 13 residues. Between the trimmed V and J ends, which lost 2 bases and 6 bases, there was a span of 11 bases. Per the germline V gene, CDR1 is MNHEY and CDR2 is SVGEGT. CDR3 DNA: TGTGCCAGCAGTTACGTCGGGCAGGCCGAGCAGTACTTC. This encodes CASSYVGQAEQYF.

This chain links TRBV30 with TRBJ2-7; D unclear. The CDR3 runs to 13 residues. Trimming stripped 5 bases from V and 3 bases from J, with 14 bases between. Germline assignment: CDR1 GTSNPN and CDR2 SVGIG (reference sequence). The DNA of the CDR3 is TGTGCCTGGTCCGGGTATAATCGCTACGAGCAGTACTTC. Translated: CAWSGYNRYEQYF. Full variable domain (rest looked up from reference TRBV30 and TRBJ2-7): SQTIHQWPATLVQPVGSPLSLECTVEGTSNPNLYWYRQAAGRGLQLLFYSVGIGQISSEVPQNLSASRPQDRQFILSSKKLLLSDSGFYLCAWSGYNRYEQYFGPGTRLTVT.

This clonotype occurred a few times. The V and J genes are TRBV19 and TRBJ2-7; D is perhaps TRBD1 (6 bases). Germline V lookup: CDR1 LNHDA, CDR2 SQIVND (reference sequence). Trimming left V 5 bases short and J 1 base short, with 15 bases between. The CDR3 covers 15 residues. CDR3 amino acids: CASSVTGSRSYEQYF. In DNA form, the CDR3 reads TGTGCCAGTAGTGTTACAGGGAGTAGATCCTACGAGCAGTACTTC.

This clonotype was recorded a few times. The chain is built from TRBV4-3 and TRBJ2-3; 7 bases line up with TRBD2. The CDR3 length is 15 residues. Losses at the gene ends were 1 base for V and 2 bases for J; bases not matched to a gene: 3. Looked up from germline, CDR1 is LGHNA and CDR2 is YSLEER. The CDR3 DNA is TGCGCCAGCAGCCAAGGGCGGGGGTCCACAGATACGCAGTATTTT. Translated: CASSQGRGSTDTQYF.

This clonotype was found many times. The CDR3: CASSSSPGLGTEAFF. The CDR3 region has the DNA TGTGCCAGCAGTTCAAGCCCAGGGCTGGGCACTGAAGCTTTCTTT. The chain is built from TRBV6-5 and TRBJ1-1, with D possibly being TRBD1 (5 bases). V dropped 4 bases and J dropped 4 bases, with 16 bases sitting between them. Per the germline V gene, CDR1 is MNHEY and CDR2 is SVGAGI. The CDR3 loop spans 15 amino acids.

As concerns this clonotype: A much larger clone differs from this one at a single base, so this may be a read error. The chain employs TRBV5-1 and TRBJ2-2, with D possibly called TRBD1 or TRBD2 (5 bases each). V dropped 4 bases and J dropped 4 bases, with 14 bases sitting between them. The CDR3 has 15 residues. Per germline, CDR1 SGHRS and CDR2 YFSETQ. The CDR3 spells CASSLWGSVTGELFF. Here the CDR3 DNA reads TGCGCCAGCAGCCTCTGGGGGAGTGTCACCGGGGAGCTGTTTTTT.

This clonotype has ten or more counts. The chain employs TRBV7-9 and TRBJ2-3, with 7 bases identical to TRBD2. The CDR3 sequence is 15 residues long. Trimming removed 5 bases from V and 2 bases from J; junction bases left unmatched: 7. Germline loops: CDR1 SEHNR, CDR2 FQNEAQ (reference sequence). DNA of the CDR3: TGTGCCAGCAGCCAAGCGGGAATTTACACAGATACGCAGTATTTT. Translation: CASSQAGIYTDTQYF.

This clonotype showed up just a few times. The CDR3 loop reads CASRPGTGVDAQYF. CDR3 nucleotides: TGTGCCAGCAGGCCCGGGACAGGGGTGGATGCGCAGTATTTT. The chain has TRBV12-3 or TRBV12-4 and TRBJ2-3, with 10 bases identical to TRBD1. V lost 6 bases and J lost 10; bases outside the gene matches: 10. The CDR3 length is 14 residues.

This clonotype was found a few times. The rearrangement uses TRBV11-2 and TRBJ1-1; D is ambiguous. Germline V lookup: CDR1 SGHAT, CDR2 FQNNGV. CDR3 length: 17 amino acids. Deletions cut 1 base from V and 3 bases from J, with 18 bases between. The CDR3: CASSLAGTLRPYTEAFF. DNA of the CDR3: TGTGCCAGCAGCTTAGCAGGTACCCTACGACCTTACACTGAAGCTTTCTTT. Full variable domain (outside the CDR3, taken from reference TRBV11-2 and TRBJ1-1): EAGVAQSPRYKIIEKRQSVAFWCNPISGHATLYWYQQILGQGPKLLIQFQNNGVVDDSQLPKDRFSAERLKGVDSTLKIQPAKLEDSAVYLCASSLAGTLRPYTEAFFGQGTRLTVV.

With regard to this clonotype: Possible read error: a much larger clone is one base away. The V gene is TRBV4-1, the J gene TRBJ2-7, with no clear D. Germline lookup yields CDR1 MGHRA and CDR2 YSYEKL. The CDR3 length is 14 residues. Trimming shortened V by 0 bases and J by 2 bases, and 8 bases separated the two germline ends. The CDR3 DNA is TGCGCCAGCAGCCAAGAGGGGTGTACCTACGAGCAGTACTTC. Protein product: CASSQEGCTYEQYF.